This note documents a single TCR beta chain sequence. Its specificity is not known. The CDR3 sequence is 15 residues long. From germline, CDR1 is MNHNS and CDR2 SASEGT. Isolation of PBMCs gave at least 6 million cells per sample. PCR was performed a second time for 7 to 11 cycles using a sample-barcoded 5' primer and a J-beta primer mix. TCRdb re-analysed the 5' RACE reads in MiXCR, keeping a single row per CDR3 protein. This table holds about 1.8 million distinct CDR3 sequences, about 50% found once. The data originate from a study of blood T cells in healthy people across ages. Study conclusions and caveats: With naive T cell percentage, TCR beta diversity showed a strong correlation. Because sorting was not performed, PBMCs prevented conclusive naive versus antigen-experienced comparison.

Sequencing input: blood. This sequence was found in a woman between 40 and 55 years old in good health. The gene calls are TRBV6-1 and TRBJ2-5; 8 bases fit TRBD1. The J call may not be correct, given that the DNA end is closer to TRBJ2-7. CDR3 nucleotides: TGTGCCAGCAGTGAACAGGACAGGGTTCCCTACGAGCAGTACTTC. This sequence encodes CASSEQDRVPYEQYF.